Sequencing of this TCR beta chain was carried out in a study of blood T cell repertoires in COVID-19 (dated by TCRdb to 2020 to 2021). About the investigation overall: The collaborator samples originated in the United States, Italy and Spain and spanned the acute and convalescent phases of COVID-19. The dataset comprised deeply sampled blood TCRbeta repertoires from subjects exposed to, actively infected with, or recovered from COVID-19. HLA class I and class II types, where available, came from metadata supplied by the sample provider rather than from assay-based typing. The repertoires were released in a freely available public database intended as a resource for research on the immune response to SARS-CoV-2. The material from the prospective study consisted of cDNA or gDNA derived from T cells, B-cell-depleted T cells, or PBMCs. Sample metadata almost always included a de-identified subject ID, COVID-19 status, age in years and sex. The samples were drawn from the first 160 participants of the ongoing ImmuneRACE study and from some 1,300 subjects provided by 6 global collaborators.

The immunoSEQ Assay, a bias-controlled multiplex PCR, was used to amplify TCRbeta CDR3 regions from genomic DNA. The paper's processing steps were these. Within the assay, amplification of reference gene primers was used to estimate how many nucleated cells each sample contained. Sequence reads were collapsed and filtered to measure the absolute abundance of every unique TCRbeta CDR3 rearrangement. Productive Simpson clonality was computed per sample as the square root of Simpson's diversity index over productive rearrangements. Drawn from immuneACCESS, this table holds only the in-frame rearrangements with V and J called that TCRdb kept. Clones are partly lost; checked studies trace under half to an unresolved V gene and leave the rest unexplained. V, J and clone size derive from that table, while D and trimming were established from the DNA sequence. The sample includes about 200,000 clones, with around 82% observed a single time. Around 5.4% of the sample goes to the ten largest clones.

Each collaborating institution followed its own protocols to collect whole blood in K2EDTA tubes. For TCRbeta analysis, collaborators shipped samples in one of three forms: frozen whole blood, isolated PBMCs, or DNA extracted from either of those sample types. The germline ends are 14 bases apart after V is trimmed by 0 bases and J by 6 bases. The CDR3 runs 14 residues from the cysteine to the phenylalanine. Of all the DNA, just the CDR3 is kept, 42 bases in frame from base 1. The germline V gene (reference sequence) supplies CDR1 GTSNPN and CDR2 SVGIG. Concerning this clone: The antigen it binds to is not known. Base qualities are not at hand, and no much larger clone is one base apart.

Here is what the overall study found, with its caveats: The amount of clinical and demographic metadata varied by source and participant and was provided uncurated.

This receptor was obtained from a woman aged 70-85 years with acute or convalescent COVID-19. What was sequenced was peripheral blood. This sequence uses TRBV30 and TRBJ1-1; the D segment cannot be called with confidence. The DNA sequence is as follows: TGTGCCTGGAGTGTCGGTCTGTCTATCGCTGAAGCTTTCTTT. This sequence encodes CAWSVGLSIAEAFF.